These T cell receptor beta chains were read from a single sample in a study of blood T cell repertoires in COVID-19. Libraries were prepared by immunoSEQ multiplex PCR; TCRdb keeps only in-frame clonotypes and omits some of them. The sample records about 200,000 clones, roughly 90% being singletons. Specimen: peripheral blood. These receptors were collected from a woman aged 45-59 years with acute or convalescent COVID-19. The CDR3 runs from the conserved cysteine through the conserved F or W. The D gene is left open where the match is weak. Part of the rows lack a size; the others show once, few, many or a class for expanded clones.

-	TRBV18	TRBJ1-4	TRBD1	CASSPRQGTTNEKLFF	TGTGCCAGCTCACCGAGACAGGGCACAACTAATGAAAAACTGTTTTTT
-	TRBV7-6	TRBJ2-1	TRBD2	CASSRLGRLAGVSSYNEQFF	TGTGCCAGCAGTCGCCTCGGGCGACTAGCGGGCGTTTCCTCCTACAATGAGCAGTTCTTC
-	TRBV11-2	TRBJ1-3	-	CASSLLTAGNTIYF	TGTGCCAGCAGCTTACTGACAGCTGGAAACACCATATATTTT
once	TRBV6-5	TRBJ1-2	-	CASSYGGNGYTF	TGTGCCAGCAGTTACGGCGGGAACGGCTACACCTTC
-	TRBV19	TRBJ2-1	TRBD2	CASSISVAGVGNEQFF	TGTGCCAGTAGTATATCGGTAGCGGGGGTGGGTAATGAGCAGTTCTTC
-	TRBV18	TRBJ1-5	-	CASSLEGSSQPQHF	TGTGCCAGCTCACTGGAGGGTTCCAGTCAGCCCCAGCATTTT
-	TRBV5-1	TRBJ2-2	-	CASSLQGTGELFF	TGCGCCAGCAGCTTACAGGGTACCGGGGAGCTGTTTTTT
-	TRBV5-1	TRBJ1-4	-	CASSSEYEKLFF	TGCGCCAGCAGCTCGGAGTATGAAAAACTGTTTTTT
-	TRBV19	TRBJ1-2	TRBD1	CASTRQGRVDGYTF	TGTGCCAGTACCCGACAGGGGAGGGTCGATGGCTACACCTTC
-	TRBV19	TRBJ1-1	-	CASSIVGGIAFF	TGTGCCAGTAGTATTGTAGGGGGTATAGCTTTCTTT
-	TRBV19	TRBJ2-3	TRBD2	CASTSGGQTQYF	TGTGCCAGTACCTCGGGAGGGCAAACGCAGTATTTT
-	TRBV4-1	TRBJ2-3	-	CASSQEQGWSDTQYF	TGCGCCAGCAGCCAAGAGCAGGGGTGGTCAGATACGCAGTATTTT
-	TRBV7-9	TRBJ1-2	-	CASSVFDSNYGYTF	TGTGCCAGCAGCGTATTCGACAGTAACTATGGCTACACCTTC
-	TRBV18	TRBJ2-7	-	CASSSGRSEQYF	TGTGCCAGCTCCAGCGGAAGGAGCGAGCAGTACTTC
-	TRBV28	TRBJ2-1	-	CASSLRGGANEQFF	TGTGCCAGCAGTTTAAGGGGCGGGGCCAATGAGCAGTTCTTC
-	TRBV5-1	TRBJ1-2	-	CASSSDGDYGYTF	TGCGCCAGCAGCTCCGACGGAGACTATGGCTACACCTTC
-	TRBV29-1	TRBJ1-2	TRBD1	CSVDLGQGYGYTF	TGCAGCGTTGACCTGGGACAGGGCTATGGCTACACCTTC
few	TRBV24-1	TRBJ2-3	-	CATSDIVSTDTQYF	TGTGCCACCAGTGATATAGTCAGCACAGATACGCAGTATTTT
few	TRBV18	TRBJ2-1	TRBD1	CASSLETGANSYNEQFF	TGTGCCAGCTCACTAGAGACAGGGGCGAACTCCTACAATGAGCAGTTCTTC
-	TRBV7-9	TRBJ2-1	TRBD2	CASSLLAGGRNEQFF	TGTGCCAGCAGCTTACTAGCGGGGGGGCGGAATGAGCAGTTCTTC